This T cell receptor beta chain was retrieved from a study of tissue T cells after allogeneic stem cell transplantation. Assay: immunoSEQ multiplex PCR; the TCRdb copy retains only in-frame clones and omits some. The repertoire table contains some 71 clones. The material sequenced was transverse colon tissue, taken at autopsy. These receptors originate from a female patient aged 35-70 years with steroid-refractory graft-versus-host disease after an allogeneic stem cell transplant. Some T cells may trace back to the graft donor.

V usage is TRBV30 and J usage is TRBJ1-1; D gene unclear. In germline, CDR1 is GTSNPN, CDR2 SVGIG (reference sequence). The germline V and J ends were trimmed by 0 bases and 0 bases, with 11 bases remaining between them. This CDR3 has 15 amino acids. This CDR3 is CAWSVGRSMNTEAFF. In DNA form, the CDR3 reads TGTGCCTGGAGTGTCGGTAGGTCCATGAACACTGAAGCTTTCTTT.